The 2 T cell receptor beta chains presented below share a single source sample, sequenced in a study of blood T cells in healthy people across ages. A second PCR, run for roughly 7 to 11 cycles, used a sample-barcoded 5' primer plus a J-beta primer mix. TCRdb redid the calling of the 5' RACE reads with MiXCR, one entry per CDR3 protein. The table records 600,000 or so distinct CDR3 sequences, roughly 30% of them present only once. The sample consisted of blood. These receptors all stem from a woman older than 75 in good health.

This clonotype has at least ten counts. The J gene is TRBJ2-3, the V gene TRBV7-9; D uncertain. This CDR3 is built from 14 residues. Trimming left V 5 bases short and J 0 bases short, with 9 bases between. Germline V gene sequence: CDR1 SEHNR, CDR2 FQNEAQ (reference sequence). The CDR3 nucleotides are TGTGCCAGCAGCGCGCTGGGTAGCACAGATACGCAGTATTTT. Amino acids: CASSALGSTDTQYF.

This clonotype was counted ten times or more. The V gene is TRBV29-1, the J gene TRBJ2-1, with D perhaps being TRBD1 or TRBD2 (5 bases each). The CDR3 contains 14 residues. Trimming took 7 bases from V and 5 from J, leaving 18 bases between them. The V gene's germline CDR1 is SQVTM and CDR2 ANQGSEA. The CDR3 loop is CSAGTGTGHNEQFF. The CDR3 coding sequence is TGCAGCGCCGGCACTGGTACGGGGCACAATGAGCAGTTCTTC.